Following are 23 T cell receptor beta chains from one sample sequenced in a study of T cell repertoires in cytomegalovirus infection. TCRdb reprocessed the reads with MiXCR, giving one entry per CDR3 protein. Here the sample spans about 310,000 distinct CDR3 sequences, just under 25% being singletons. Their target antigens are unknown. Sample: cultured PBMCs, taken from culture after CMV antigen stimulation. The receptors shown here come from a human donor in good health (CMV status not recorded). Some clones in this sample may be carry-over from other donors' samples.

This clonotype showed up many times. The chain recombines TRBV7-2 with TRBJ2-1; D gene uncertain. V was clipped by 1 base and J by 0 bases, with 13 bases between them. The germline V gene has CDR1 SGHTA and CDR2 FQGNSA. The CDR3 totals 17 residues. CDR3 DNA sequence: TGTGCCAGCAGCTTAGGTGGTAGCCTAAGCTCCTACAATGAGCAGTTCTTC. It translates to CASSLGGSLSSYNEQFF.

The V gene is TRBV9, the J gene TRBJ1-1; D is ambiguous. V lost 1 base and J lost 3, with 16 bases in between. Germline V gene lookup returns CDR1 SGDLS and CDR2 YYNGEE. The CDR3 sequence is 16 residues long. This CDR3 is CASSVNQNSADTEAFF. The CDR3 DNA follows: TGTGCCAGCAGCGTAAATCAAAACTCCGCCGACACTGAAGCTTTCTTT.

In this sample, this clonotype turned up a few times. This chain uses TRBV28 with TRBJ1-4; 9 bases agree with TRBD1. The CDR3 covers 17 residues. Germline CDR1 reads MDHEN; CDR2 reads SYDVKM. Trimming took 5 bases from V and 8 from J; bases not matched to a gene: 15. As DNA, the CDR3 is TGTGCCAGCAGTGTATACTCCCCGGGACAGGGACGAGAAAAACTGTTTTTT. Its translation: CASSVYSPGQGREKLFF. The full variable domain, rest sourced from reference TRBV28 and TRBJ1-4, is DVKVTQSSRYLVKRTGEKVFLECVQDMDHENMFWYRQDPGLGLRLIYFSYDVKMKEKGDIPEGYSVSREKKERFSLILESASTNQTSMYLCASSVYSPGQGREKLFFGSGTQLSVL.

This chain joins TRBV7-6 and TRBJ2-2; 9 nucleotides agree with TRBD1. Germline CDR1 and CDR2: SGHVS and FNYEAQ. With V trimmed by 5 bases and J by 3 bases, 10 bases remained unmatched. The CDR3 has 17 residues. The CDR3, as DNA: TGTGCCAGCAGCCCCCGCGGACAGGGGATCGACACCGGGGAGCTGTTTTTT. Protein product: CASSPRGQGIDTGELFF.

CDR3 nucleotides: TGTGCCAGCAGCTTAGCAGTAAATGGTGTAAAACTGTTTTTT. It translates to CASSLAVNGVKLFF. V gene TRBV7-2 combines with J gene TRBJ1-4; no clear D. CDR3 size: 14 residues. Germline assignment: CDR1 SGHTA and CDR2 FQGNSA. V was clipped by 0 bases and J by 10 bases, with 12 bases between them.

In this sample, this clonotype turned up a few times. The chain is built from TRBV7-2 and TRBJ1-5; 7 bases fit TRBD1. This CDR3 has 13 amino acids. Trimming took 4 bases from V and 5 from J; bases not matched to a gene: 2. The germline V gene has CDR1 SGHTA and CDR2 FQGNSA. The CDR3 loop reads CASSYRGDQPQHF. The CDR3 DNA reads TGTGCCAGCAGCTACAGGGGCGATCAGCCCCAGCATTTT.

This clonotype was counted at least ten times. This chain links TRBV5-1 with TRBJ2-3, with 7 bases matching TRBD2. The junction had 5 bases not matched to a gene; V was cut back by 4 bases and J by 0 bases. Germline assignment: CDR1 SGHRS and CDR2 YFSETQ. The CDR3 runs 15 residues. The CDR3 region is CASSPGLVSTDTQYF. CDR3 coding DNA: TGCGCCAGCAGCCCCGGACTAGTGAGCACAGATACGCAGTATTTT.

The chain is built from TRBV30 and TRBJ2-3; D uncertain. Trimming removed 0 bases from V and 3 bases from J, with 10 bases in between. The CDR3 totals 14 residues. Germline assignment: CDR1 GTSNPN and CDR2 SVGIG (reference sequence). In DNA, the CDR3 is TGTGCCTGGAGTGTACATAAGGCAACAGATACGCAGTATTTT. Amino acids: CAWSVHKATDTQYF. Using reference TRBV30 and TRBJ2-3 for the parts outside the CDR3, the full variable domain is SQTIHQWPATLVQPVGSPLSLECTVEGTSNPNLYWYRQAAGRGLQLLFYSVGIGQISSEVPQNLSASRPQDRQFILSSKKLLLSDSGFYLCAWSVHKATDTQYFGPGTRLTVL.

This clonotype has a count of ten or more. This rearrangement joins TRBV7-2 to TRBJ2-5; no reliable D call. Germline V gene lookup returns CDR1 SGHTA and CDR2 FQGNSA. CDR3 length equals 13 residues. Trimming stripped 5 bases from V and 5 bases from J, with 12 bases between. DNA for the CDR3: TGTGCCAGCAGCCCGCCATTCGGGGAGACCCAGTACTTC. As protein: CASSPPFGETQYF.

The chain employs TRBV12-3 or TRBV12-4 and TRBJ2-5, with 7 bases that match TRBD1. V gave up 5 bases and J gave up 5 bases; unmatched junction bases: 5. This CDR3 comprises 13 residues. The CDR3 coding sequence is TGTGCCAGCAGTCATCAGGGGGAGGAGACCCAGTACTTC. Residues: CASSHQGEETQYF.

This clonotype showed up many times. The gene calls are TRBV29-1 and TRBJ2-3; D possibly corresponds to TRBD2 (5 bases). The CDR3 has 10 amino acids. CDR1 SQVTM and CDR2 ANQGSEA come from the germline V gene. Trimming stripped 7 bases from V and 4 bases from J, with 6 bases between. CDR3 nucleotides: TGCAGCGGGGGAGCAGATACGCAGTATTTT. Protein: CSGGADTQYF.

This clonotype was seen a handful of times. V and J are TRBV11-2 and TRBJ2-1; 8 bases fit TRBD2. This CDR3 contains 17 residues. Germline V gene lookup returns CDR1 SGHAT and CDR2 FQNNGV. With V trimmed by 1 base and J by 0 bases, 5 bases remained unmatched. CDR3 sequence reads: CASSLGGTSNSYNEQFF. The CDR3 DNA is TGTGCCAGCAGCTTAGGAGGGACTAGTAACTCCTACAATGAGCAGTTCTTC.

The rearrangement uses TRBV6-6 and TRBJ2-7; D perhaps matches TRBD1 (6 bases). Germline V gene sequence: CDR1 MNHNY, CDR2 SVGAGI (reference sequence). V was trimmed by 2 bases and J by 0 bases, leaving 14 bases between them. The CDR3 has 16 amino acids. CDR3 region: CASSYGGGRNSYEQYV. CDR3 coding DNA: TGTGCCAGCAGTTACGGGGGCGGGCGGAACTCCTACGAGCAGTACGTC.

The sample holds one count of this clonotype. The chain joins TRBV15 to TRBJ2-1; no definite D call. Germline CDR1 LNHNV, CDR2 YYDKDF (reference sequence). This CDR3 is 14 amino acids long. Trimming left V 0 bases short and J 7 bases short, with 10 bases between. CDR3 residues: CATSREGLTNEQFF. The CDR3 nucleotides are TGTGCCACCAGCAGAGAAGGGCTCACTAATGAGCAGTTCTTC.

The V call is TRBV19, the J call TRBJ2-1; D ambiguous. From germline, CDR1 is LNHDA and CDR2 SQIVND (reference sequence). Trimming removed 2 bases from V and 5 bases from J, with 13 bases in between. The CDR3 loop spans 15 amino acids. The CDR3 DNA is TGTGCCAGTAGTATATATGGTCATAAGAACAATGAGCAGTTCTTC. The encoded protein is CASSIYGHKNNEQFF.

V usage is TRBV7-9 and J usage is TRBJ2-1; D might be TRBD2 (5 bases). V was trimmed by 0 bases and J by 0 bases, leaving 18 bases between them. Germline-derived CDR1 and CDR2 are SEHNR and FQNEAQ (reference sequence). This CDR3 is built from 19 residues. CDR3 in amino acids: CASSLAPGGIGSSYNEQFF. The CDR3, as DNA: TGTGCCAGCAGCTTAGCTCCAGGAGGTATCGGTAGCTCCTACAATGAGCAGTTCTTC.

The chain carries TRBV20-1 and TRBJ2-1, with D perhaps TRBD1 (5 bases). The CDR3 covers 14 residues. The germline V gene encodes CDR1 DFQATT and CDR2 SNEGSKA (reference sequence). The V and J ends lost 0 bases and 5 bases respectively, with 11 bases between them. The CDR3 bases are TGCAGTGCTAGAGAGACCCCGGACAACAATGAGCAGTTCTTC. Amino acids: CSARETPDNNEQFF.

This clonotype was counted many times. V and J are TRBV7-8 and TRBJ2-7; weak D call: TRBD2 (6 bases). The CDR3 runs to 15 residues. The germline V gene has CDR1 SGHVS and CDR2 FQNEAQ. Trimming took 1 base from V and 7 from J, leaving 17 bases between them. CDR3 sequence: CASSLDSVAGREQYF. CDR3 nucleotides: TGTGCCAGCAGCTTAGACTCCGTGGCAGGGAGGGAGCAGTACTTC.

This clonotype was detected only a few times. The rearrangement links TRBV10-3 to TRBJ2-3; possible D gene TRBD2, 6 bases. The CDR3 has 14 residues. CDR1 and CDR2 (germline): ENHRY, SYGVKD. Trimming took 6 bases from V and 3 from J, leaving 13 bases between them. For the CDR3, the DNA is TGTGCCATCAGGGCGACTAGTCATACAGATACGCAGTATTTT. Translated, it gives CAIRATSHTDTQYF.

The rearrangement joins TRBV7-2 to TRBJ1-3; D is unresolved. With 1 base removed from V and 4 bases from J, the gap between germline ends came to 5 bases. The germline V gene has CDR1 SGHTA and CDR2 FQGNSA. The CDR3 sequence is 13 residues long. CDR3 sequence reads: CASSLGTGNTIYF. CDR3 nucleotide sequence: TGTGCCAGCAGCTTAGGTACAGGAAACACCATATATTTT.

This clonotype was recorded at least ten times. CDR3 in amino acids: CASSLVPLAGGPGPDTQYF. CDR3 DNA sequence: TGTGCCAGCAGCTTAGTTCCTCTAGCGGGAGGGCCAGGCCCAGATACGCAGTATTTT. The chain couples TRBV7-2 to TRBJ2-3; 12 bases align to TRBD2. In germline, CDR1 is SGHTA, CDR2 FQGNSA. CDR3 length equals 19 residues. V shed 1 base, J shed 4 bases, and the junction held 12 bases outside the gene matches.

This clonotype was recorded at least ten times. The CDR3 loop is CASSRTGSNEQYF. DNA for the CDR3: TGTGCCAGCAGCAGGACAGGGTCTAACGAGCAGTACTTC. The V gene is TRBV7-2, the J gene TRBJ2-7, with TRBD1 identical over 8 bases. The CDR3 runs 13 residues. The germline V gene has CDR1 SGHTA and CDR2 FQGNSA. Trimming cost V 5 bases and J 5 bases; bases outside gene matches: 5. Based on the CDR3 plus reference TRBV7-2 and TRBJ2-7, the full variable domain is GAGVSQSPSNKVTEKGKDVELRCDPISGHTALYWYRQSLGQGLEFLIYFQGNSAPDKSGLPSDRFSAERTGGSVSTLTIQRTQQEDSAVYLCASSRTGSNEQYFGPGTRLTVT.

V and J are TRBV5-1 and TRBJ2-5; 10 bases agree with TRBD2. The V gene end was trimmed by 8 bases and the J gene end by 2 bases; junction bases not matched to a gene: 12. The CDR3 contains 16 residues. CDR1 is SGHRS and CDR2 is YFSETQ in the germline V gene. CDR3 sequence reads: CASTSGANPSQETQYF. The CDR3 DNA sequence: TGCGCCAGTACTAGCGGGGCGAACCCTTCACAAGAGACCCAGTACTTC.